This T cell receptor beta chain stems from a study of T cells in narcolepsy. Some clones are missing from TCRdb's copy, which holds only in-frame ones; the method was immunoSEQ multiplex PCR. The sample lists 25,000 to 35,000 clones, around 83% occurring once. With respect to this clone: Its antigen is undetermined.

Study-level findings and limits: Reportedly, autoreactive clonotypes were serially detected in patients' blood but not controls'. Autoreactive clone sequences were missing from some blood memory CD4+ repertoires. Comparing one patient's CSF and blood CD4+ clonotypes highlighted HCRT- and TRIB2-specific autoreactive clonotypes.

The CDR3 has 16 residues. Germline CDR1 and CDR2: SGHTA and FQGNSA. V lost 5 bases, J lost 3 bases, and 7 bases stayed unmatched. V gene TRBV7-2 combines with J gene TRBJ1-2, with 12 positions matching TRBD1. Source material: memory (CD45RA-) CD4+ T cells from blood. The sequence was obtained from a human donor in good health. For the CDR3, the DNA is TGTGCCAGCAGCCAGGCGGGACAGGGGGCGTACTATGGCTACACCTTC. It is translated as CASSQAGQGAYYGYTF.